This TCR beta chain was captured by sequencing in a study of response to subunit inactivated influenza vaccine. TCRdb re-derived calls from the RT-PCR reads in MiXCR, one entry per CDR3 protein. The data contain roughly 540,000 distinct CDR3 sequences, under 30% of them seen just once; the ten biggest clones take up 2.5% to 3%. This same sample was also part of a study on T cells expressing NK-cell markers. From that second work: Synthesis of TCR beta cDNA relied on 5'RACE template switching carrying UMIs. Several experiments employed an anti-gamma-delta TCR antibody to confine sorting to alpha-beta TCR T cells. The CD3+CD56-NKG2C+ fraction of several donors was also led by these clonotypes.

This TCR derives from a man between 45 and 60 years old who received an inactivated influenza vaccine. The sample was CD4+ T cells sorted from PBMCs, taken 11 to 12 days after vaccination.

CDR3 nucleotide sequence: TGTGCCACTGGGGTTTCGCCTACCTACAATGAGCAGTTCTTC. This translates into CATGVSPTYNEQFF. The V call is TRBV28, the J call TRBJ2-1; D gene unclear. The CDR3 extends over 14 amino acids. CDR1 is MDHEN, CDR2 SYDVKM, per germline. The V end lost 10 bases, the J end lost 2 bases, and 15 bases lay between the germline ends.